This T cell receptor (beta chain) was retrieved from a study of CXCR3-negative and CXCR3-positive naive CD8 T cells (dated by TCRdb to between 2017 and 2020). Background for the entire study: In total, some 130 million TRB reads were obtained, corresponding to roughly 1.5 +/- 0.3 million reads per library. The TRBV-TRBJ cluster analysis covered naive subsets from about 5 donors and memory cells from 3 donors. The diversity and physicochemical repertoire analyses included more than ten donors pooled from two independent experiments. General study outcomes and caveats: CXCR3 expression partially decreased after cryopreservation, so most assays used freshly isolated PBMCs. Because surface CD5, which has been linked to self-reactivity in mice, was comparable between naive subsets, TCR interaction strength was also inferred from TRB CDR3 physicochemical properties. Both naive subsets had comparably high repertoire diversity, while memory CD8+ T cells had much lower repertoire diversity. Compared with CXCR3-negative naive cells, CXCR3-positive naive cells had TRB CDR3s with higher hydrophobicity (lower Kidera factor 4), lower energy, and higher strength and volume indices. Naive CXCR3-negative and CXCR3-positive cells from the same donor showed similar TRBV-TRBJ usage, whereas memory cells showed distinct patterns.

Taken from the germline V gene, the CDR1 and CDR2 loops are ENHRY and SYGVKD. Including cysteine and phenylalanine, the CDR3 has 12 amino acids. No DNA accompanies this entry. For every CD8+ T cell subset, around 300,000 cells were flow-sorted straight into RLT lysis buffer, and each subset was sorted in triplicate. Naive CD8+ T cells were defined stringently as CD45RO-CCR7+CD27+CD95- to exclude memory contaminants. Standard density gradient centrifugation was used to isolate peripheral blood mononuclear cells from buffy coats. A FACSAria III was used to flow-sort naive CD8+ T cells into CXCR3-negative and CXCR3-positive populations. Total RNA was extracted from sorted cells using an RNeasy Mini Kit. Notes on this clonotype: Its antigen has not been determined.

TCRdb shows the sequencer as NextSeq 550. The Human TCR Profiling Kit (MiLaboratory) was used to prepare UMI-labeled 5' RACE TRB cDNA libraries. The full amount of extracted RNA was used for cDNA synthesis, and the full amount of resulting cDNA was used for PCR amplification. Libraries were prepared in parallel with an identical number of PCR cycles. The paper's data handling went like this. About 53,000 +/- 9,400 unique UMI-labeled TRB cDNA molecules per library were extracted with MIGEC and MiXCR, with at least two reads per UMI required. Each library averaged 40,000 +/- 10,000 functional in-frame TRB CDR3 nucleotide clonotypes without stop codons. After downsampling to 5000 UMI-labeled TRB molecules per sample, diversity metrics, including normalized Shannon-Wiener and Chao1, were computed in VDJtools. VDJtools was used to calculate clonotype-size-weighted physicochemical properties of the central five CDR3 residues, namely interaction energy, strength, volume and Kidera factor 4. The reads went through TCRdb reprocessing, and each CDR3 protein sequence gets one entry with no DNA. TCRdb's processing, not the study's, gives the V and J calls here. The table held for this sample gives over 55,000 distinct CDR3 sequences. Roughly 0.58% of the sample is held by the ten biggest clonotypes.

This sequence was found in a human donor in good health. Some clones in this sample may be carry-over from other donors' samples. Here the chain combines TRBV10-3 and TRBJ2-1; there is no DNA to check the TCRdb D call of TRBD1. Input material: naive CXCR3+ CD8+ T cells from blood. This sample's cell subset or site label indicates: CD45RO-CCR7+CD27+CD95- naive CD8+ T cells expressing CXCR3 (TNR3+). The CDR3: CASSGQRDEQFF.